The 23 T cell receptor beta chains in this list originate from one sample, sequenced in a study of neurological immune-mediated disorders. TCRdb called the 5' RACE reads again in MiXCR, with one record for every CDR3 protein. The sample lists roughly 50,000 distinct CDR3 sequences, around 4% occurring once. Material for sequencing was PBMCs. Receptors were obtained from a woman aged 55-70 years with multiple sclerosis.

This clonotype was seen at least ten times. The chain is built from TRBV5-6 and TRBJ2-7; the match to TRBD1 covers 7 bases. The CDR3 is 16 amino acids. Germline trimming cut 4 bases from V and 3 bases from J; bases unmatched to any gene: 13. CDR1 is SGHDT and CDR2 is YYEEEE in the germline V gene. DNA for the CDR3: TGTGCCAGCAGCACTTCCCGTGGGGACAGTTACTACGAGCAGTACTTC. It specifies CASSTSRGDSYYEQYF.

This clonotype was picked up many times. This sequence joins TRBV28 and TRBJ2-1, with a tentative D call TRBD1 (6 bases). The germline V gene encodes CDR1 MDHEN and CDR2 SYDVKM. The CDR3 runs to 15 residues. Trimming took 6 bases from V and 5 from J, leaving 17 bases between them. CDR3 residues: CASRPSTWTDNEQFF. CDR3 DNA: TGTGCCAGCAGACCTAGTACCTGGACAGACAATGAGCAGTTCTTC.

This clonotype was seen ten or more times. This sequence joins TRBV7-2 and TRBJ2-3; D is undetermined. This CDR3 is 15 amino acids long. Trimming took 1 base from V and 5 from J, leaving 13 bases between them. From germline, CDR1 is SGHTA and CDR2 FQGNSA. The CDR3 DNA follows: TGTGCCAGCAGCTTAGTGCAGGCGGCGGAAGATACGCAGTATTTT. This encodes CASSLVQAAEDTQYF.

This clonotype showed up many times. The DNA of the CDR3 is TGTGCCAGCAGTCCGCGGGCTGATGGCTACACCTTC. Translated, it gives CASSPRADGYTF. This chain connects TRBV21-1 to TRBJ1-2. TRBV21-1 is a documented pseudogene. CDR3 length: 12 amino acids.

This chain joins TRBV20-1 and TRBJ2-1; 13 bases are shared with TRBD2. The length of the CDR3 is 12 residues. Trimming removed 3 bases from V and 15 bases from J; junction bases left unmatched: 5. Germline lookup yields CDR1 DFQATT and CDR2 SNEGSKA (reference sequence). The CDR3 DNA is TGCAGTGCTAGCGGGACTAGCGGGAAGGGGTTCTTC. Amino acids: CSASGTSGKGFF.

About this clonotype: Sequence at one end of the junction differs from germline and may be a read error. The CDR3: CSASGGAGMETHYF. CDR3 sequence (DNA): TGCAGTGCTAGCGGGGGGGCAGGGATGGAGACCCATTACTTC. The chain links TRBV20-1 to TRBJ2-5; 8 positions match TRBD2. The CDR3 has 14 residues. In germline, CDR1 is DFQATT, CDR2 SNEGSKA (reference sequence).

A word on this clonotype: A junction boundary mismatches the germline segment, possibly from a read error. The rearrangement joins TRBV19 to TRBJ1-1; D is unclear. Germline V gene data show CDR1 as LNHDA and CDR2 as SQIVND (reference sequence). The length of the CDR3 is 13 residues. The CDR3 loop is CASSLDVDTEAFF. In DNA form, the CDR3 reads TGTGCCAGTAGTCTAGATGTGGACACTGAAGCTTTCTTT. The whole variable domain, remainder taken from reference TRBV19 and TRBJ1-1, is DGGITQSPKYLFRKEGQNVTLSCEQNLNHDAMYWYRQDPGQGLRLIYYSQIVNDFQKGDIAEGYSVSREKKESFPLTVTSAQKNPTAFYLCASSLDVDTEAFFGQGTRLTVV.

This clonotype was counted at least ten times. This chain joins TRBV5-4 and TRBJ2-2, with D possibly matching TRBD1 (6 bases). Trimming left V 4 bases short and J 6 bases short, with 10 bases between. The CDR3 has 13 residues. Germline V gives CDR1 SGHNT, CDR2 YYREEE (reference sequence). The CDR3 nucleotides read TGTGCCAGCAGCCCACAGGGCCCCGGGGAGCTGTTTTTT. This translates into CASSPQGPGELFF.

This clonotype was recorded at least ten times. V and J are TRBV6-2 or TRBV6-3 and TRBJ2-2, with 7 positions matching TRBD1. The V gene end was trimmed by 7 bases and the J gene end by 0 bases; junction bases not matched to a gene: 5. This CDR3 is built from 15 residues. Germline CDR1 and CDR2: MNHEY and SVGEGT. CDR3 region: CASKRDRANTGELFF. CDR3 bases: TGTGCCAGCAAACGGGACAGAGCGAACACCGGGGAGCTGTTTTTT.

This rearrangement joins TRBV3-1 to TRBJ2-7, with 12 nucleotides matching TRBD2. CDR3 length: 15 amino acids. Germline V gives CDR1 LGHDT, CDR2 YNNKEL (reference sequence). Trimming removed 0 bases from V and 7 bases from J; junction bases left unmatched: 4. CDR3 sequence: CASSQDLGLAGEQYF. Here the CDR3 DNA reads TGTGCCAGCAGCCAAGATCTCGGACTAGCGGGGGAGCAGTACTTC.

This clonotype was detected ten times or more. V is TRBV5-1 and J is TRBJ2-1; 10 nucleotides match TRBD1. In germline, CDR1 is SGHRS, CDR2 YFSETQ. The J segment lost 2 bases and the V segment lost 3 bases, leaving 2 bases of the junction unmatched. CDR3 length: 15 amino acids. CDR3 in amino acids: CASSSGQGAYNEQFF. The CDR3 DNA reads as TGCGCCAGCAGCTCCGGACAGGGGGCCTACAATGAGCAGTTCTTC.

There are many counts of this clonotype. This chain uses TRBV20-1 with TRBJ2-4; tentatively, D is TRBD2 (6 bases). The CDR3 totals 15 residues. The V and J ends lost 1 base and 1 base respectively, with 11 bases between them. Germline assignment: CDR1 DFQATT and CDR2 SNEGSKA (reference sequence). This chain's CDR3 is CSARGGREAKNIQYF. For the CDR3, the DNA is TGCAGTGCTAGAGGGGGACGGGAGGCCAAAAACATTCAGTACTTC.

This clonotype was picked up many times. The chain has TRBV6-5 and TRBJ2-7, with TRBD1 matching over 7 bases. Per germline, CDR1 MNHEY and CDR2 SVGAGI. The CDR3 length is 13 residues. J gave up 10 bases and V 7 bases, and 13 bases lay outside the gene matches. The CDR3 loop reads CASKETGLNFQYF. CDR3 coding DNA: TGTGCCAGCAAAGAGACAGGGCTCAACTTCCAGTACTTC.

This clonotype was recorded at least ten times. The chain recombines TRBV5-1 with TRBJ1-5; 8 bases are a match to TRBD1. Germline trimming cut 1 base from V and 6 bases from J; bases unmatched to any gene: 9. This CDR3 is 16 amino acids long. Germline values: CDR1 SGHRS, CDR2 YFSETQ. CDR3 nucleotides: TGCGCCAGCAGCTTGTATCCAGGGGGCAGAGGTCAGCCCCAGCATTTT. Protein product: CASSLYPGGRGQPQHF.

This clonotype has more than one count but fewer than ten. The CDR3 protein is CASSSGLAGVEQYF. The CDR3 DNA is TGTGCCAGCAGCTCCGGACTAGCGGGAGTCGAGCAGTATTTT. The V call is TRBV7-2, the J call TRBJ2-3; TRBD2 agrees at 13 bases. The CDR3 length is 14 residues. Germline CDR1 SGHTA, CDR2 FQGNSA. J lost 11 bases, V lost 4 bases, and 6 bases had no gene match.

This clonotype was recorded many times. The V call is TRBV20-1, the J call TRBJ2-5, with 9 positions matching TRBD1. The CDR3 consists of 14 residues. Germline CDR1 reads DFQATT; CDR2 reads SNEGSKA (reference sequence). Trimming removed 5 bases from V and 5 bases from J; junction bases left unmatched: 9. The CDR3 sequence is CSAENRDRAETQYF. CDR3 DNA sequence: TGCAGTGCTGAGAACCGGGACAGGGCCGAGACCCAGTACTTC.

This clonotype was observed many times. This sequence joins TRBV20-1 and TRBJ1-1, with D possibly TRBD1 on 5 matching bases. Trimming pared 1 base from V and 0 bases from J, leaving 12 bases between. Germline lookup yields CDR1 DFQATT and CDR2 SNEGSKA (reference sequence). This CDR3 has 15 residues. CDR3 protein: CSARGKGALNTEAFF. In DNA form, the CDR3 reads TGCAGTGCTAGAGGAAAAGGGGCACTGAACACTGAAGCTTTCTTT.

This clonotype was found many times. CDR3 amino acids: CSARVPDRKNQPQHF. The CDR3 DNA sequence: TGCAGTGCTAGAGTCCCGGACAGGAAGAATCAGCCCCAGCATTTT. The chain recombines TRBV20-1 with TRBJ1-5; 7 bases are shared with TRBD1. This CDR3 region has 15 residues. Trimming cost V 1 base and J 4 bases; bases outside gene matches: 7. CDR1 DFQATT and CDR2 SNEGSKA come from the germline V gene (reference sequence).

In its sample, this clonotype was seen many times. This rearrangement joins TRBV2 to TRBJ1-4; TRBD1 agrees at 7 bases. From germline, CDR1 is SNHLY and CDR2 FYNNEI. There are 14 residues in the CDR3. Unmatched junction bases numbered 4, after V lost 2 bases and J lost 7 bases. The CDR3 here is CASSELGGVEKLFF. As DNA, the CDR3 is TGTGCCAGCAGTGAACTAGGGGGCGTTGAAAAACTGTTTTTT.

This clonotype occurred many times. The chain carries TRBV15 and TRBJ2-3; D is perhaps TRBD1 (5 bases). Trimming took off 3 bases at V and 10 bases at J, with 17 bases between the two ends. CDR3 size: 14 residues. Germline V gives CDR1 LNHNV, CDR2 YYDKDF (reference sequence). The CDR3 DNA reads TGTGCCACCAGCAGGGGGTTAGGGCCCAGGGCGCAGTATTTT. Translating gives CATSRGLGPRAQYF.

This clonotype was counted at least ten times. The chain joins TRBV27 to TRBJ1-2, with 9 bases aligning to TRBD1. There are 14 residues in the CDR3. V lost 6 bases, J lost 5 bases, and 7 bases stayed unmatched. Germline-derived CDR1 and CDR2 are MNHEY and SMNVEV (reference sequence). The CDR3 DNA follows: TGTGCCAGCAGGAGACAGGGGGAACGGTATGGCTACACCTTC. Protein product: CASRRQGERYGYTF.

Many counts were recorded for this clonotype. The chain uses TRBV20-1 and TRBJ1-1, with D unclear. This CDR3 has 13 residues. V lost 1 base and J lost 2, with 8 bases in between. Per germline, CDR1 DFQATT and CDR2 SNEGSKA (reference sequence). The CDR3: CSARGQLNTEAFF. The CDR3, as DNA: TGCAGTGCTAGAGGGCAGCTTAACACTGAAGCTTTCTTT.

This clonotype was recorded at least ten times. The chain combines TRBV6-6 with TRBJ1-1, with D unresolved. The germline V and J ends were trimmed by 6 bases and 8 bases, with 10 bases remaining between them. Germline loops: CDR1 MNHNY, CDR2 SVGAGI (reference sequence). The CDR3 consists of 11 residues. CDR3 residues: CASSRTGEAFF. As DNA, the CDR3 is TGTGCCAGCAGCCGGACGGGCGAAGCTTTCTTT.